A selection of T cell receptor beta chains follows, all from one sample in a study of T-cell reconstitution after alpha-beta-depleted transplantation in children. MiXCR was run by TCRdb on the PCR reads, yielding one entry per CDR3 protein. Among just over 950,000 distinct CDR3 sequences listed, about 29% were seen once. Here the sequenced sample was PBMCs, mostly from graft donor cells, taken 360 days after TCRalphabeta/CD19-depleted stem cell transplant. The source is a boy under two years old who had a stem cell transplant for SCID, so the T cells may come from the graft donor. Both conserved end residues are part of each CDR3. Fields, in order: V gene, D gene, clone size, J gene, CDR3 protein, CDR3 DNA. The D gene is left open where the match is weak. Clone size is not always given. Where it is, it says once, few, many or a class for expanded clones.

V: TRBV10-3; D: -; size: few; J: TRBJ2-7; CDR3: CAISDRGRPSYEQYF; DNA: TGTGCCATCAGTGATCGGGGGCGTCCCTCCTACGAGCAGTACTTC
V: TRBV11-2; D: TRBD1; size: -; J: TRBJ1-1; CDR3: CASSFSPGQGRGAFF; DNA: TGTGCCAGCAGCTTCTCCCCAGGACAGGGAAGGGGAGCTTTCTTT
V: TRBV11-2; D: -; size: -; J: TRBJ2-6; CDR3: CASSLFGGPTSGANVLTF; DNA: TGTGCCAGCAGCTTATTCGGGGGACCCACGTCTGGGGCCAACGTCCTGACTTTC
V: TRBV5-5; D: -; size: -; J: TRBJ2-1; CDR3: CASSWARQALYNEQFF; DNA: TGTGCCAGCAGCTGGGCCCGCCAGGCCCTCTACAATGAGCAGTTCTTC
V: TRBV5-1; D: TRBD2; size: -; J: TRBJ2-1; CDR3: CASSRGTSGGAARDNEQFF; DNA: TGCGCCAGCAGCCGCGGGACTAGCGGGGGGGCCGCTAGGGATAATGAGCAGTTCTTC
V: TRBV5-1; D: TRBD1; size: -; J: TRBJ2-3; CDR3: CASSSHQGAGTDTQYF; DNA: TGCGCCAGCAGCTCGCACCAGGGGGCCGGGACAGATACGCAGTATTTT
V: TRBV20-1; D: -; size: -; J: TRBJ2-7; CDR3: CSARDPALDWNYEQYF; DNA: TGCAGTGCTAGAGATCCGGCCCTGGACTGGAACTACGAGCAGTACTTC
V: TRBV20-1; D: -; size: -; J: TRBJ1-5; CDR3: CSAGVNQPQHF; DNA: TGCAGTGCTGGGGTGAACCAGCCCCAGCATTTT
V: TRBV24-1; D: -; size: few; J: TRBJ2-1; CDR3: CATSDSGQRSSYNEQFF; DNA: TGTGCCACCAGTGACTCCGGACAGCGCAGCTCCTACAATGAGCAGTTCTTC
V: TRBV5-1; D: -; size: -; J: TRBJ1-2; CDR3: CASSLSTAANYGYTF; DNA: TGCGCCAGCAGCTTGTCAACTGCTGCTAACTATGGCTACACCTTC
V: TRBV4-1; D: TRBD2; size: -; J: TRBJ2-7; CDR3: CASSQATSGASYEQYF; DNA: TGCGCCAGCAGCCAAGCAACTAGCGGGGCCTCCTACGAGCAGTACTTC
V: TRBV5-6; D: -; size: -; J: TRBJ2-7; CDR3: CASSHRTGYEQYF; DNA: TGTGCCAGCAGCCATAGAACAGGATACGAGCAGTACTTC
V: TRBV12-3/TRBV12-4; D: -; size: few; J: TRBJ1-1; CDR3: CASSFSGVAFF; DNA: TGTGCCAGCAGTTTTTCGGGGGTCGCTTTCTTT
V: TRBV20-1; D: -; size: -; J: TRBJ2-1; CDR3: CSARGLRHEQFF; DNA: TGCAGTGCTAGAGGGCTTAGGCATGAGCAGTTCTTC
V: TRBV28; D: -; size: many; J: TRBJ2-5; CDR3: CASSLIQETQYF; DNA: TGTGCCAGCAGTTTAATACAAGAGACCCAGTACTTC
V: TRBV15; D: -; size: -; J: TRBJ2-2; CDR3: CATLRTYDTGELFF; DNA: TGTGCCACCCTCAGGACATATGACACCGGGGAGCTGTTTTTT
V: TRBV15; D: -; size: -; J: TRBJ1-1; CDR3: CATSRDKIGNTEAFF; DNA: TGTGCCACCAGCAGAGATAAAATAGGGAACACTGAAGCTTTCTTT
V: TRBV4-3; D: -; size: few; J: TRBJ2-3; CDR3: CASSQGGWETDTQYF; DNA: TGCGCCAGCAGCCAAGGAGGGTGGGAGACAGATACGCAGTATTTT
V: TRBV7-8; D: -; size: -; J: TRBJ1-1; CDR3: CASSFFVGEAFF; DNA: TGTGCCAGCAGCTTTTTTGTTGGTGAAGCTTTCTTT
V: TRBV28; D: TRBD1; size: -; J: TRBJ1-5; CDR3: CASSRPRQGGVRRNQPQHF; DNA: TGTGCCAGCAGTCGGCCTCGACAGGGAGGGGTAAGGCGCAATCAGCCCCAGCATTTT
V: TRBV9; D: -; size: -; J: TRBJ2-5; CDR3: CASSVAGVVEETQYF; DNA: TGTGCCAGCAGCGTAGCGGGGGTTGTGGAAGAGACCCAGTACTTC
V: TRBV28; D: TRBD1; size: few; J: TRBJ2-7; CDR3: CASSFRDRFTYEQYF; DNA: TGTGCCAGCAGTTTTAGGGACAGGTTTACCTACGAGCAGTACTTC
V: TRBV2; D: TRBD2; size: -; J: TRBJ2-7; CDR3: CASSTLPGGGPNYEQYF; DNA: TGTGCCAGCAGTACGCTCCCCGGCGGGGGGCCTAACTACGAGCAGTACTTC
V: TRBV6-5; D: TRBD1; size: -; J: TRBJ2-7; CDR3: CASSYYTSRGLGEQYF; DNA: TGTGCCAGCAGTTACTACACGAGCAGGGGGCTGGGGGAGCAGTACTTC
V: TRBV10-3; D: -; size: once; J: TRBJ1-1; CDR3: CAISAETGIRNTEAFF; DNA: TGTGCCATCAGCGCAGAAACAGGGATCCGGAACACTGAAGCTTTCTTT
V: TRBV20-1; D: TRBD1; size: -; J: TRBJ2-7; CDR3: CSAGGQAQIYEQYF; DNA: TGCAGTGCGGGGGGACAGGCTCAGATCTACGAGCAGTACTTC
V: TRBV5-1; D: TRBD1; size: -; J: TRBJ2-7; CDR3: CASSKRDRAYEQYF; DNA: TGCGCCAGCAGCAAAAGGGACAGAGCCTACGAGCAGTACTTC
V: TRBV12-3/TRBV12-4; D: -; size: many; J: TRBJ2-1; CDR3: CASSSFNEQFF; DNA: TGTGCCAGCAGTTCATTCAATGAGCAGTTCTTC
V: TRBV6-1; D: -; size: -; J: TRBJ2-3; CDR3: CASTRASTDTQYF; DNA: TGTGCCAGCACCCGGGCTAGCACAGATACGCAGTATTTT
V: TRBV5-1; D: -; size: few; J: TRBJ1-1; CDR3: CASSLARVPHTEAFF; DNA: TGCGCCAGCAGCTTGGCCCGCGTCCCGCACACTGAAGCTTTCTTT
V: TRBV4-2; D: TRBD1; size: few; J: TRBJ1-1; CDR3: CASSQDRGPMNTEAFF; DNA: TGTGCCAGCAGCCAAGACAGGGGGCCCATGAACACTGAAGCTTTCTTT
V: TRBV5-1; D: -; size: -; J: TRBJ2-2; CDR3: CASRSEGRGELFF; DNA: TGCGCCAGCCGTTCCGAAGGTAGAGGGGAGCTGTTTTTT
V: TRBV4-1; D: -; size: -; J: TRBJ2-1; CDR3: CASSQVARALYNEQFF; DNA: TGCGCCAGCAGCCAAGTCGCAAGGGCGTTGTACAATGAGCAGTTCTTC